This T cell receptor (beta chain) was identified during a study of cytomegalovirus exposure and HLA in healthy donors. Study-wide background: In a previous analysis, 117 million unique TCR beta sequences were found from 150 million to 200 million T cells.

Vbeta (60) and Jbeta (13) primers were used in the PCR. Assay used: immunoSEQ multiplex PCR; TCRdb lists only in-frame clones, some missing. This sample's clone table lists 200,000 to 250,000 clones. Details on this clone: Its antigen is undetermined.

Findings of the study overall: Links to common viral pathogens appeared, in a later analysis, for several of the most significant clusters. Later genetic work tied a missense DCLRE1C variant to beta-chain V and J trimming.

The sample taken for sequencing was PBMCs. This receptor was identified in a girl aged 2-15 years in good health and CMV-seropositive.

The CDR3 region is CASILTGGKKLFF. The CDR3 DNA follows: TGCGCCAGCATCTTGACAGGGGGCAAAAAACTGTTTTTT. The rearrangement joins TRBV4-1 to TRBJ1-4, with TRBD1 matching over 10 bases. The CDR3 contains 13 residues. V lost 7 bases and J lost 9; bases outside the gene matches: 5. From germline, CDR1 is MGHRA and CDR2 YSYEKL.